This T cell receptor (beta chain) was sequenced during a study of radiotherapy plus CTLA-4 blockade in lung cancer. Study at large: Patients showed objective responses in approximately 17% of cases and disease control in about 30%.

Regarding this clone: Its antigen is as yet unknown.

Participants had chemo-refractory metastatic non-small-cell lung cancer and were treated with focal radiation plus ipilimumab CTLA-4 blockade. Between the trimmed V and J ends, which lost 0 bases and 4 bases, there was a span of 17 bases. The CDR3 is 17 residues long. The germline V gene encodes CDR1 SGDLS and CDR2 YYNGEE. Points from the study as a whole: Together with interferon-beta, which increased in serum after radiation, early dynamic changes in blood T cell clones were reportedly the best predictors of response. The study found tumor-derived TCR clones expanded in blood after radiotherapy plus ipilimumab.

TCRdb's copy holds only in-frame clones and misses some; the assay was immunoSEQ multiplex PCR. This repertoire shows about 120,000 clones, 80% to 90% found once; its top ten account for roughly 7%. The chain uses TRBV9 and TRBJ2-1; possibly TRBD2 for D (6 bases). Sequenced here: peripheral blood, sampled from a patient treated with radiotherapy plus ipilimumab. The origin of this receptor is a human donor with non-small cell lung cancer that progressed on radiotherapy plus ipilimumab. CDR3 amino acids: CASSVESLASYYNEQFF. In DNA form, the CDR3 reads TGTGCCAGCAGCGTAGAGTCCCTAGCGAGCTATTACAATGAGCAGTTCTTC.